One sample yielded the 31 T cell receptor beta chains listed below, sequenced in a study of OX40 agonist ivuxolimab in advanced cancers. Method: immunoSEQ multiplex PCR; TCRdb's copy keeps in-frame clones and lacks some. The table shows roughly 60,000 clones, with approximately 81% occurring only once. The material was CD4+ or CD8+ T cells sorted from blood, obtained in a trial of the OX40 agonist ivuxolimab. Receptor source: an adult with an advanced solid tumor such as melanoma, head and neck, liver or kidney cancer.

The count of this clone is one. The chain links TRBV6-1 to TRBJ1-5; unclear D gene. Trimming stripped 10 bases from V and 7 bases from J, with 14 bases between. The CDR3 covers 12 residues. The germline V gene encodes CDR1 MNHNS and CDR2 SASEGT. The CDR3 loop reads CANGDNQQPQHF. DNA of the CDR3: TGTGCCAACGGTGACAACCAGCAGCCCCAGCATTTT.

The DNA of the CDR3 is TGTGCCAGCAGGGGCGGACTGGCGAGCGAGCAGTACTTC. It codes for CASRGGLASEQYF. The V call is TRBV28, the J call TRBJ2-7; a weak D match, TRBD2 (5 bases). Germline-derived CDR1 and CDR2 are MDHEN and SYDVKM. Trimming pared 6 bases from V and 6 bases from J, leaving 15 bases between. The CDR3 runs to 13 residues.

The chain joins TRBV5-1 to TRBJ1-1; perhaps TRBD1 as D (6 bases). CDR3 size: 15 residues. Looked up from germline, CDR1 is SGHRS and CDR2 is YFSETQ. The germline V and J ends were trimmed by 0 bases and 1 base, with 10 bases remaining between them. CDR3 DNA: TGCGCCAGCAGCTTGGCCGGGGGCGGGAACACTGAAGCTTTCTTT. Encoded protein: CASSLAGGGNTEAFF.

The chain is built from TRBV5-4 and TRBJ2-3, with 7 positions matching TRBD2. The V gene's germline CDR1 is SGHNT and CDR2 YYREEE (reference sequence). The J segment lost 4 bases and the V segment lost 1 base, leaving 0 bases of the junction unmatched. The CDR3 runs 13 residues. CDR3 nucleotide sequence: TGTGCCAGCAGCTTGCGGGAGGCAGATACGCAGTATTTT. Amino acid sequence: CASSLREADTQYF.

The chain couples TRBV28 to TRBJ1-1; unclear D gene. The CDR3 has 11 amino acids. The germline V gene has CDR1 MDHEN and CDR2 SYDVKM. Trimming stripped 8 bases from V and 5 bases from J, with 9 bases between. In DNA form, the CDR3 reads TGTGCCAGCGAGTTGGGAACTGAAGCTTTCTTT. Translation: CASELGTEAFF.

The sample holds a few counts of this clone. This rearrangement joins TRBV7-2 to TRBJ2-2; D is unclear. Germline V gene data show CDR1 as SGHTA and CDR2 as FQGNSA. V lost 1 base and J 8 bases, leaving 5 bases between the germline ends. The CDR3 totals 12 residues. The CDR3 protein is CASSLDWGELFF. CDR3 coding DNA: TGTGCCAGCAGCTTAGATTGGGGGGAGCTGTTTTTT.

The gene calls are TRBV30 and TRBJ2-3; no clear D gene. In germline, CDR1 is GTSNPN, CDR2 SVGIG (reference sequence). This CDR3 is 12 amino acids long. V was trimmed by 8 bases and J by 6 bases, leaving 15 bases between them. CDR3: CARSLGLDTQYF. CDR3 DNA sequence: TGTGCCCGAAGTCTGGGTCTTGATACGCAGTATTTT.

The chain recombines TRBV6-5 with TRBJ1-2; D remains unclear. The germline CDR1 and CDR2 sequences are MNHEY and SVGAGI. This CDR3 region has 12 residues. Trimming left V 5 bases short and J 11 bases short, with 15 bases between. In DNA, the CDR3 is TGTGCCAGCAGTCAGTCCGACGGGAGGTACACCTTC. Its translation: CASSQSDGRYTF.

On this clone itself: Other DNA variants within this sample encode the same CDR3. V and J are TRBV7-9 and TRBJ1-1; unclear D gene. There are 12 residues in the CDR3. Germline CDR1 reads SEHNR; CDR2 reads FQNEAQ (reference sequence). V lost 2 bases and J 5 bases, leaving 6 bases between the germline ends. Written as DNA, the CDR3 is TGTGCCAGCAGCTTAATTTTGACTGAAGCTTTCTTT. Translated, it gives CASSLILTEAFF.

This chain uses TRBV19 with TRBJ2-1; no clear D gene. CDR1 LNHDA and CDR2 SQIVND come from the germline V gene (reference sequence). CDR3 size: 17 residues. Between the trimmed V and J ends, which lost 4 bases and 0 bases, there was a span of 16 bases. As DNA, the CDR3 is TGTGCCAGTAGTAATACCCCGGGCGGCTACTCCTACAATGAGCAGTTCTTC. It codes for CASSNTPGGYSYNEQFF.

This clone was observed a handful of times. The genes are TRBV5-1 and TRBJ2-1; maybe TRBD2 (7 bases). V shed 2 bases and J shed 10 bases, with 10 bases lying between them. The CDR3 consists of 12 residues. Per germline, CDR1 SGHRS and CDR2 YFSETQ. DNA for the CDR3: TGCGCCAGCAGCTTCGGGGGGCGCGAGCAGTTCTTC. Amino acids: CASSFGGREQFF.

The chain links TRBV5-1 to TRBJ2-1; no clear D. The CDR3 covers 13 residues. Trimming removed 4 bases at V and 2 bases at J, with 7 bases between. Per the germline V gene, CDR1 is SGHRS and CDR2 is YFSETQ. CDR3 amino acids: CASSLTTYNEQFF. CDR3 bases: TGCGCCAGCAGCCTGACAACCTACAATGAGCAGTTCTTC.

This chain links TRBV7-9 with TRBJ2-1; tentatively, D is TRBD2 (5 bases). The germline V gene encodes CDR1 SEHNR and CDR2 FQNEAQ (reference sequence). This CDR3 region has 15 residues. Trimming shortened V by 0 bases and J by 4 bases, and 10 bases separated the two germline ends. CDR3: CASSLAPAGYNEQFF. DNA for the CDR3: TGTGCCAGCAGCTTAGCGCCGGCGGGTTACAATGAGCAGTTCTTC.

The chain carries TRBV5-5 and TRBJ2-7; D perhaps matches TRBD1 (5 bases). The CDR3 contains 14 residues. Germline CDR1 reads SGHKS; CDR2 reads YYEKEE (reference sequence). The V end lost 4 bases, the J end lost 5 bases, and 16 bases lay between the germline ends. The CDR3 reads CASSKNRQSHEQYF. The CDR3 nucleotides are TGTGCCAGCAGCAAAAACCGACAGTCCCACGAGCAGTACTTC.

The CDR3 DNA reads as TGCGCCAGCAGCCAAGAAGCAGAAACGAACACCGGGGAGCTGTTTTTT. Translation: CASSQEAETNTGELFF. The chain is built from TRBV4-1 and TRBJ2-2; D is unclear. Germline-derived CDR1 and CDR2 are MGHRA and YSYEKL. V lost 0 bases and J lost 0, with 8 bases in between. The CDR3 totals 16 residues.

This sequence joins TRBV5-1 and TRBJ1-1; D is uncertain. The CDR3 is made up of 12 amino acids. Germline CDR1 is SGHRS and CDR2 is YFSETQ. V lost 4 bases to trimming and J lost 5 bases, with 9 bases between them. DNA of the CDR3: TGCGCCAGCAGCCAGACATTGACTGAAGCTTTCTTT. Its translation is CASSQTLTEAFF.

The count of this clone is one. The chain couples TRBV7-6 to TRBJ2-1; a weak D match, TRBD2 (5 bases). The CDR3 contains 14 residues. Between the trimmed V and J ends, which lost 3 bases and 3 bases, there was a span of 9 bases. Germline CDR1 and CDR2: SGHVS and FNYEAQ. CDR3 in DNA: TGTGCCAGCAGCTTTTCAGGACTCTACAATGAGCAGTTCTTC. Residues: CASSFSGLYNEQFF.

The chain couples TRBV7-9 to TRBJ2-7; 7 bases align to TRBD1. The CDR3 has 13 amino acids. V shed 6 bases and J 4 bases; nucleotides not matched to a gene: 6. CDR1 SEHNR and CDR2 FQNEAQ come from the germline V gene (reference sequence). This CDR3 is CASRGTDRYEQYF. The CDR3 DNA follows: TGTGCCAGCAGGGGGACAGACAGATACGAGCAGTACTTC.

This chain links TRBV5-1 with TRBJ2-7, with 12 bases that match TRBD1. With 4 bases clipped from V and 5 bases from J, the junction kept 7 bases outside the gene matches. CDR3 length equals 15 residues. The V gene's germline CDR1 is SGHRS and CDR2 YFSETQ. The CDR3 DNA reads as TGCGCCAGCAGCGGGACCGGGACAGGGGGCAACGAGCAGTACTTC. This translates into CASSGTGTGGNEQYF.

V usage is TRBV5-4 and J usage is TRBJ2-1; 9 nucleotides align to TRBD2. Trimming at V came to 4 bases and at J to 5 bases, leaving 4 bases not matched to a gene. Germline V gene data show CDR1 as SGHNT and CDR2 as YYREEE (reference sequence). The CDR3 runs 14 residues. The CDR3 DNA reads TGTGCCAGCAGCGCCTGGACTAGCGACAATGAGCAGTTCTTC. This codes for CASSAWTSDNEQFF.

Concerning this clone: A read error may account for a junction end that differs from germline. CDR3 sequence reads: CASSRTYRGDYGNTF. The CDR3 nucleotides are TGTGCCAGCAGTCGGACCTACCGAGGGGACTATGGCAACACCTTC. The chain employs TRBV7-9 and TRBJ1-2; possibly TRBD1 for D (5 bases). CDR1 and CDR2 (germline): SEHNR, FQNEAQ (reference sequence). The CDR3 totals 15 residues. The variable domain in full, with the rest retrieved from reference TRBV7-9 and TRBJ1-2, is DTGVSQNPRHKITKRGQNVTFRCDPISEHNRLYWYRQTLGQGPEFLTYFQNEAQLEKSRLLSDRFSAERPKGSFSTLEIQRTEQGDSAMYLCASSRTYRGDYGNTFGSGTRLTVV.

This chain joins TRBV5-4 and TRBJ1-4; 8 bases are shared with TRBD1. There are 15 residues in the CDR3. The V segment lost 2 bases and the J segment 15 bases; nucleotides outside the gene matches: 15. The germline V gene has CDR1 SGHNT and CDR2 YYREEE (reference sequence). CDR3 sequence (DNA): TGTGCCAGCAGCTTAGCGATAGGACAGGGACAATCGGTGTTTTTT. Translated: CASSLAIGQGQSVFF.

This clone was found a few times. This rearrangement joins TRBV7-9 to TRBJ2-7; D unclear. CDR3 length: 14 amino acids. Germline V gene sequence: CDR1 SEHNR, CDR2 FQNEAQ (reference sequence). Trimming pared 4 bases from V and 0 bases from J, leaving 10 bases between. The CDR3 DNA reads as TGTGCCAGCAGCTCCCGGACGGGCTCCTACGAGCAGTACTTC. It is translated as CASSSRTGSYEQYF. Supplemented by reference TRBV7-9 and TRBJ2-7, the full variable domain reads DTGVSQNPRHKITKRGQNVTFRCDPISEHNRLYWYRQTLGQGPEFLTYFQNEAQLEKSRLLSDRFSAERPKGSFSTLEIQRTEQGDSAMYLCASSSRTGSYEQYFGPGTRLTVT.

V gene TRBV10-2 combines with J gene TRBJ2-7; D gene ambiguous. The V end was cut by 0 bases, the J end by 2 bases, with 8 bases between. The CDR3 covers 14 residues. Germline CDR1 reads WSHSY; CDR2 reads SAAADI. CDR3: CASSESYSTYEQYF. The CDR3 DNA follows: TGCGCCAGCAGTGAGTCGTACAGTACCTACGAGCAGTACTTC.

The chain's CDR3 is CASLGTGALMNPYEQYF. CDR3 nucleotides: TGTGCCAGCCTTGGTACAGGGGCCTTAATGAATCCCTACGAGCAGTACTTC. This chain uses TRBV28 with TRBJ2-7, with 7 positions matching TRBD1. This CDR3 spans 17 amino acids. V lost 8 bases and J lost 2; bases outside the gene matches: 18. Germline V lookup: CDR1 MDHEN, CDR2 SYDVKM.

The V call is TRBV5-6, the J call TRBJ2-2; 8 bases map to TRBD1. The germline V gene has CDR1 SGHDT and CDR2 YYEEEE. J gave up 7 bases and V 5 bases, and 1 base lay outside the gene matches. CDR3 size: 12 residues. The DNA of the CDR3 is TGTGCCAGCAGGACAGGGGTCGGGGAGCTGTTTTTT. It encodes CASRTGVGELFF. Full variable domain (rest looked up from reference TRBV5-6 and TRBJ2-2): DAGVTQSPTHLIKTRGQQVTLRCSPKSGHDTVSWYQQALGQGPQFIFQYYEEEERQRGNFPDRFSGHQFPNYSSELNVNALLLGDSALYLCASRTGVGELFFGEGSRLTVL.

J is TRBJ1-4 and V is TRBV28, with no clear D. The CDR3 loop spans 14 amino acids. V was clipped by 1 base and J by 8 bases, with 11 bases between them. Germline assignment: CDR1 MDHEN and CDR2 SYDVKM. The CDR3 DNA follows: TGTGCCAGCAGTTTATTTATTGCCCCGGAAAAACTGTTTTTT. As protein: CASSLFIAPEKLFF.

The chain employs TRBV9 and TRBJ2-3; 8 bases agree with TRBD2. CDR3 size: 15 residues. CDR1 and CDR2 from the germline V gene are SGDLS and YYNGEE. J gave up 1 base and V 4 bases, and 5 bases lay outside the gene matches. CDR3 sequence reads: CASSQSGRGTDTQYF. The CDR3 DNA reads TGTGCCAGCAGCCAAAGCGGGAGAGGCACAGATACGCAGTATTTT.

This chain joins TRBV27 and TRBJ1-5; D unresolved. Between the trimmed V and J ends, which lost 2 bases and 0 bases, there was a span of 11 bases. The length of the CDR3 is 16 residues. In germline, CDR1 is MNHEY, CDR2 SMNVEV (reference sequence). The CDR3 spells CASSLMGPFSNQPQHF. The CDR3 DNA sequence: TGTGCCAGCAGTTTAATGGGTCCGTTTAGCAATCAGCCCCAGCATTTT.

This CDR3 is CASSYGGLVESGELFF. CDR3 coding DNA: TGTGCCAGCAGTTACGGTGGACTAGTTGAGTCCGGGGAGCTGTTTTTT. The chain links TRBV6-5 to TRBJ2-2; 7 nucleotides match TRBD2. This CDR3 contains 16 residues. Germline CDR1 is MNHEY and CDR2 is SVGAGI. With V trimmed by 2 bases and J by 6 bases, 9 bases remained unmatched.

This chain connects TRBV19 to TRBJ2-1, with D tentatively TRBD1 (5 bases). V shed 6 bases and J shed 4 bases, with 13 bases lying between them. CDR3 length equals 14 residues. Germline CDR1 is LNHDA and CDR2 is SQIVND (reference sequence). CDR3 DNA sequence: TGTGCCAGTAGGGGGCAGGTGAGATACAATGAGCAGTTCTTC. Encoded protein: CASRGQVRYNEQFF.